This T cell receptor beta chain was found in a study of a mutant IDH1 vaccine in newly diagnosed glioma. Study details: Once 4-6 weeks had passed after radiotherapy alone, vaccination started, or it started with temozolomide cycles. Treated patients, averaging 40.4 years, were roughly 60% male and roughly 38% female. Patients' prior therapy spanned radiotherapy, temozolomide, or both; most underwent both.

Profiled with immunoSEQ multiplex PCR; TCRdb holds only in-frame clones, not every one. This sample has some 33,000 clones, with around 84% found just once. Turning to this clone: The antigen is unknown.

Time point here: week 35, safety follow-up. Each vaccine dose was 300 ug of mutant IDH1 20-mer peptide, with topical imiquimod. The astrocytomas were IDH1-mutant, ATRX-negative, and WHO grade 3 or 4. With V trimmed by 5 bases and J by 1 base, 4 bases remained unmatched. Germline lookup yields CDR1 ENHRY and CDR2 SYGVKD. This CDR3 is built from 15 residues. The source was PBMCs, collected from a glioma patient whose treatment included an IDH1 peptide vaccine. The chain joins TRBV10-3 to TRBJ2-7, with TRBD2 matching over 11 bases. The source is a man in his thirties or forties with glioma. The CDR3 DNA is TGTGCCATCAGTCCGGGACTAGCGGTTTCCTACGAGCAGTACTTC. It encodes CAISPGLAVSYEQYF.